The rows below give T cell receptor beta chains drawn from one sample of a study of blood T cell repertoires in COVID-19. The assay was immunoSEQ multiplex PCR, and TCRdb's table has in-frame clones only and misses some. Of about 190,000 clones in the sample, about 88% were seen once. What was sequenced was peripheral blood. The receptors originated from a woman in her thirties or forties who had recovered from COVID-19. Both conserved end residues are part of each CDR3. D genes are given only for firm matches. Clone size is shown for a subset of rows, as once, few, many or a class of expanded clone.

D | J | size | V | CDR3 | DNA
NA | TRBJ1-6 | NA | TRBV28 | CASSFSNLGSAGAPLHF | TGTGCCAGCAGTTTTTCTAATCTGGGGTCCGCCGGGGCACCCCTCCACTTT
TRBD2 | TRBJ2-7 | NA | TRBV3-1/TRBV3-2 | CASSPNLPGLASGEQYF | TGTGCCAGCAGCCCAAACTTACCGGGACTAGCGTCGGGAGAGCAGTACTTC
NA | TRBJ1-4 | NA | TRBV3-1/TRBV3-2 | CASSQPKGGGFNEKLFF | TGTGCCAGCAGCCAACCAAAAGGGGGGGGCTTCAATGAAAAACTGTTTTTT
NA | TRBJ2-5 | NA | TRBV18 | CASSRAEQETQYF | TGTGCCAGCTCCAGGGCGGAGCAAGAGACCCAGTACTTC
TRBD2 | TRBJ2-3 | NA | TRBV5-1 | CASSLRTSGSSTDTQYF | TGCGCCAGCAGCTTACGGACTAGCGGATCTAGCACAGATACGCAGTATTTT
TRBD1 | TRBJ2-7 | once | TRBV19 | CASSMGQARIFYEQYF | TGTGCCAGTAGTATGGGACAGGCCCGCATATTCTACGAGCAGTACTTC
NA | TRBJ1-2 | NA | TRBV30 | CAWSSRGWFYGYTF | TGTGCCTGGAGTAGCAGGGGTTGGTTCTATGGCTACACCTTC
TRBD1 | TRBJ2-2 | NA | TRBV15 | CATSRVQDRGEKNTGELFF | TGTGCCACCAGCAGAGTACAGGACAGGGGGGAAAAGAACACCGGGGAGCTGTTTTTT
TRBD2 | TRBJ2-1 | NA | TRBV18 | CASSPILAGGPGSYNEQFF | TGTGCCAGCTCACCTATACTAGCGGGAGGGCCCGGGTCCTACAATGAGCAGTTCTTC
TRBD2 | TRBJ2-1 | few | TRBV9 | CASSLSGSSYNEQFF | TGTGCCAGCAGCCTTAGCGGGAGCTCCTACAATGAGCAGTTCTTC
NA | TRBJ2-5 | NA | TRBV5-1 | CASSLGRSRWAAQETQYF | TGCGCCAGCAGCTTGGGAAGAAGTAGGTGGGCAGCTCAAGAGACCCAGTACTTC
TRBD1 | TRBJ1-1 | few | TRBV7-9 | CASSVGQGAEAFF | TGTGCCAGCAGCGTGGGACAGGGGGCTGAAGCTTTCTTT
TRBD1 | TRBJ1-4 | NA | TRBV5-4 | CASSPDRDEKLFF | TGTGCCAGCAGCCCGGACAGGGATGAAAAACTGTTTTTT
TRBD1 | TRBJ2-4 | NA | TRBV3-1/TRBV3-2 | CASSFRQGLNIQYF | TGTGCCAGCAGCTTCCGACAGGGTCTAAACATTCAGTACTTC
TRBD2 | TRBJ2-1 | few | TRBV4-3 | CASSQGTGGNYNEQFF | TGCGCCAGCAGCCAAGGAACGGGAGGGAACTACAATGAGCAGTTCTTC
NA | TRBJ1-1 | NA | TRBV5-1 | CASSSGLTVEDTEAFF | TGCGCCAGCAGCTCCGGCCTGACCGTCGAGGACACTGAAGCTTTCTTT
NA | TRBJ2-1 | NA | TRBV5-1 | CASSFTGQIGNEQFF | TGCGCCAGCAGCTTTACGGGACAAATTGGCAATGAGCAGTTCTTC
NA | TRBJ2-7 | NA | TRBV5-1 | CASSLEGEEQYF | TGCGCCAGCAGCTTGGAAGGGGAAGAGCAGTACTTC
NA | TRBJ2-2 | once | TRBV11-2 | CASSLDQVPGELFF | TGTGCCAGCAGCTTAGATCAGGTCCCCGGGGAGCTGTTTTTT
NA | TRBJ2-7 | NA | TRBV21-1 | CASSKGFGTSGIRAYEQYF | TGTGCCAGCAGCAAAGGGTTCGGGACTAGCGGGATTCGGGCCTACGAGCAGTACTTC
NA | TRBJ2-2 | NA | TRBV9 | CASSVIGGVANTGELFF | TGTGCCAGCAGCGTAATAGGAGGGGTGGCGAACACCGGGGAGCTGTTTTTT
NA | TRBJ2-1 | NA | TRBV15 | CATSRDPPSSYNEQFF | TGTGCCACCAGCAGAGATCCCCCGAGCTCCTACAATGAGCAGTTCTTC
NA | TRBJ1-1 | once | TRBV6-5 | CASSRGGPAFF | TGTGCCAGCAGTCGCGGGGGGCCAGCTTTCTTT
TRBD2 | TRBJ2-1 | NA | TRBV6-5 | CASKPSGSSYNEQFF | TGTGCCAGCAAACCTAGCGGAAGCTCCTACAATGAGCAGTTCTTC
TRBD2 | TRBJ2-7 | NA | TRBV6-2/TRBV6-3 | CASSYVAGTKAYEQYF | TGTGCCAGCAGTTACGTAGCGGGGACGAAGGCCTACGAGCAGTACTTC
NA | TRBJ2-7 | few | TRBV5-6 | CASSTTFQNEQYF | TGTGCCAGCAGCACGACTTTCCAGAACGAGCAGTACTTC
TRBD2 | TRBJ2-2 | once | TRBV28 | CASSFFWSSGNHGELFF | TGTGCCAGCAGTTTTTTTTGGTCTAGCGGGAACCACGGGGAGCTGTTTTTT
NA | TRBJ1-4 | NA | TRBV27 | CASSFLTPNEKLFF | TGTGCCAGCAGTTTCCTAACTCCTAATGAAAAACTGTTTTTT
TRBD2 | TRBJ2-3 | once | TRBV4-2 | CASSNQDIGLAGNTDTQYF | TGTGCCAGCAGCAATCAAGATATCGGACTAGCGGGAAACACAGATACGCAGTATTTT
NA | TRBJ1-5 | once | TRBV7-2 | CASSLYRASNQPQHF | TGTGCCAGCAGCTTGTACAGAGCTAGCAATCAGCCCCAGCATTTT
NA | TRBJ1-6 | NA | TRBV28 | CASSLGGRGYSSPLHF | TGTGCCAGCAGTTTGGGGGGGAGAGGGTATTCTTCACCCCTCCACTTT
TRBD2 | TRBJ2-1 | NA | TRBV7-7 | CASSLGTSGKYNEQFF | TGTGCCAGCAGCTTAGGGACTAGCGGGAAATACAATGAGCAGTTCTTC
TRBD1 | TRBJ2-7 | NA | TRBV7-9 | CASSSGQGVNEQYF | TGTGCCAGCAGCTCGGGACAGGGCGTGAACGAGCAGTACTTC
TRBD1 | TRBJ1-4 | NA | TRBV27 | CASSFIGTGRGNNEKLFF | TGTGCCAGCAGTTTCATCGGGACAGGACGGGGCAATAATGAAAAACTGTTTTTT
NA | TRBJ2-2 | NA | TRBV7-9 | CASSLKGQGTDTGELFF | TGTGCCAGCAGCTTAAAGGGTCAGGGCACCGACACCGGGGAGCTGTTTTTT
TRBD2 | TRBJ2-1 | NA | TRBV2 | CASERLAGFSRDEQFF | TGTGCCAGCGAGAGACTAGCGGGTTTTAGTCGCGATGAGCAGTTCTTC
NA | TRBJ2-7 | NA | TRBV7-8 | CASSLLRGGYEQYF | TGTGCCAGCAGCTTATTGAGGGGGGGCTACGAGCAGTACTTC
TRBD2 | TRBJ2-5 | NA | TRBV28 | CASTGGSGSRETQYF | TGTGCCAGCACCGGGGGGTCCGGGAGCCGGGAGACCCAGTACTTC
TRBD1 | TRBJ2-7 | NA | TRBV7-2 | CASSGDSYEQYF | TGTGCCAGCAGCGGGGACAGCTACGAGCAGTACTTC
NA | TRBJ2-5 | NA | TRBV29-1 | CSVSPDGGETQYF | TGCAGCGTTTCTCCGGACGGGGGAGAGACCCAGTACTTC
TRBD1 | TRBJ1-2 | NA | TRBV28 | CASRSGQNYGYTF | TGTGCCAGCAGGTCGGGACAGAACTATGGCTACACCTTC
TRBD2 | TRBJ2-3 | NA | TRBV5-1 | CASSPGLAGGITDTQYF | TGCGCCAGCAGCCCTGGACTAGCGGGAGGCATCACAGATACGCAGTATTTT
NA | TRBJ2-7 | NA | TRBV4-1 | CASSQPGLLNEQYF | TGCGCCAGCAGCCAACCCGGACTCCTGAACGAGCAGTACTTC
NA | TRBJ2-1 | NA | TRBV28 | CASSPPLAVSYNEQFF | TGTGCCAGCAGTCCTCCACTAGCTGTCTCCTACAATGAGCAGTTCTTC
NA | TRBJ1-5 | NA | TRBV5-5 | CASSLQGGLHQPQHF | TGTGCCAGCAGCCTGCAGGGTGGCCTTCATCAGCCCCAGCATTTT
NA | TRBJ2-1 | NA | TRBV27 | CASRGPAGDNEQFF | TGTGCCAGCAGAGGACCGGCAGGGGACAATGAGCAGTTCTTC
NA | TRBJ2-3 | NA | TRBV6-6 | CASSSRLEDTQYF | TGTGCCAGCAGTTCGAGACTAGAAGATACGCAGTATTTT
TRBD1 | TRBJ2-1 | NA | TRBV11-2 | CASSLGTGVGSSYNEQFF | TGTGCCAGCAGCCTAGGGACAGGGGTTGGGAGCTCCTACAATGAGCAGTTCTTC
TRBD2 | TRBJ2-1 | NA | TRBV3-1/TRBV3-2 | CASSQVSTSPPSEQFF | TGTGCCAGCAGCCAAGTGTCGACTAGCCCCCCAAGCGAGCAGTTCTTC